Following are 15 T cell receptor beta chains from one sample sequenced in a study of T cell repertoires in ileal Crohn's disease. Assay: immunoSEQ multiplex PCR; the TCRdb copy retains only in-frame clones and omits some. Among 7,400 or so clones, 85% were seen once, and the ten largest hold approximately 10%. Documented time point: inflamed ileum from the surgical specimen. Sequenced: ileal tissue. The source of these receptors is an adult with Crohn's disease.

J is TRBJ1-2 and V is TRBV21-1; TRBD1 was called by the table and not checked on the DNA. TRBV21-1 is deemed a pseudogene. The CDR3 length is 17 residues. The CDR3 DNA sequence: TGTGCCAGCAGCACAATGGGGCCCAGACAGGAATTTTTTGGCTACACCTTC. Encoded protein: CASSTMGPRQEFFGYTF.

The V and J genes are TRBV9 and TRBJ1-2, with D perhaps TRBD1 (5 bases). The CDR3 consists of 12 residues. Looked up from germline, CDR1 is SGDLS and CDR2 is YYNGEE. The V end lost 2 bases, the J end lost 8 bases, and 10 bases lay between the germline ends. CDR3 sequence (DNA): TGTGCCAGCAGCGTGTCAGGGCCCGGCTACACCTTC. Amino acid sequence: CASSVSGPGYTF.

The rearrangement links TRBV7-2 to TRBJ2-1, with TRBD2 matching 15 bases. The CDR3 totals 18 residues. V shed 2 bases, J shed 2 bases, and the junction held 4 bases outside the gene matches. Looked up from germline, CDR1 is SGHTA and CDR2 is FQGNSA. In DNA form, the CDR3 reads TGTGCCAGCAGCTTAAATGGACTAGCGGGAGGGCCCTACAATGAGCAGTTCTTC. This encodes CASSLNGLAGGPYNEQFF.

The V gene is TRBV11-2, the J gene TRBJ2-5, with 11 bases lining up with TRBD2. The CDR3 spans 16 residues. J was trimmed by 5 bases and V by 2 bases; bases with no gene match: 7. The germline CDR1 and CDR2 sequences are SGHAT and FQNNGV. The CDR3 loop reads CASSLLAGGHVETQYF. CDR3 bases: TGTGCCAGCAGCTTATTAGCGGGGGGGCATGTCGAGACCCAGTACTTC.

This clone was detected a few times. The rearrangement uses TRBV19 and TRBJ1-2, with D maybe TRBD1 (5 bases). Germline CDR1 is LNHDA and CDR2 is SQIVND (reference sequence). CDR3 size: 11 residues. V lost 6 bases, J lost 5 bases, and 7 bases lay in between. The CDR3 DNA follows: TGTGCCAGTAGACAGGTTTATGGCTACACCTTC. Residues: CASRQVYGYTF.

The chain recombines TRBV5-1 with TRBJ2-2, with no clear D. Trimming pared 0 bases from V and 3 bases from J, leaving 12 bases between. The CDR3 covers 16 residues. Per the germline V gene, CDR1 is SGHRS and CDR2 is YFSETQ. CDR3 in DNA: TGCGCCAGCAGCTTGGTAAACCGAGGCGACACCGGGGAGCTGTTTTTT. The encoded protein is CASSLVNRGDTGELFF.

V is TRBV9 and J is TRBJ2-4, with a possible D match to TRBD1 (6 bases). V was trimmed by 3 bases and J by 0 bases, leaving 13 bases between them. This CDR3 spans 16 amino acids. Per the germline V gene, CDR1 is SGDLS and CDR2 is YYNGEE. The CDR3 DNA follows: TGTGCCAGCAGCGGAAACAGGGCGGAAGCCAAAAACATTCAGTACTTC. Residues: CASSGNRAEAKNIQYF.

CDR3 nucleotides: TGTGCCAGCTCACCATCAAGTCAGGGAGTCGAAAAACTGTTTTTT. Protein: CASSPSSQGVEKLFF. The chain carries TRBV18 and TRBJ1-4; tentative D call: TRBD1 (5 bases). In germline, CDR1 is KGHSH, CDR2 LQKENI. The CDR3 totals 15 residues. Trimming stripped 2 bases from V and 8 bases from J, with 15 bases between. Supplemented by reference TRBV18 and TRBJ1-4, the full variable domain reads NAGVMQNPRHLVRRRGQEARLRCSPMKGHSHVYWYRQLPEEGLKFMVYLQKENIIDESGMPKERFSAEFPKEGPSILRIQQVVRGDSAAYFCASSPSSQGVEKLFFGSGTQLSVL.

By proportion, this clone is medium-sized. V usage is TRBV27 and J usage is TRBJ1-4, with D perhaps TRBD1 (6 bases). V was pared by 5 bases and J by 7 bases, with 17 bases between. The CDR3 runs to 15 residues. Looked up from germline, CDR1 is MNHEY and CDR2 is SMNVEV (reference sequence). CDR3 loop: CASSPQGPAGEKLFF. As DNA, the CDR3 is TGTGCCAGCAGTCCCCAGGGGCCGGCAGGTGAAAAACTGTTTTTT.

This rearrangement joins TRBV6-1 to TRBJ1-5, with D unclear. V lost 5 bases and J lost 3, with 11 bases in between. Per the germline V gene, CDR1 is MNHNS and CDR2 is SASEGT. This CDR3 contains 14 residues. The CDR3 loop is CASSMTISNQPQHF. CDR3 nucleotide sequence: TGTGCCAGCAGTATGACTATTTCCAATCAGCCCCAGCATTTT.

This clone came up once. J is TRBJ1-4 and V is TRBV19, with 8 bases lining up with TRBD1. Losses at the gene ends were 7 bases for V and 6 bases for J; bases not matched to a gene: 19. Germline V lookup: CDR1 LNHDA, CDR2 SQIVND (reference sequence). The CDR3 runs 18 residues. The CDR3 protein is CASKRQGQAAFGHEKLFF. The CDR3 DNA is TGTGCCAGTAAGAGACAGGGACAGGCGGCGTTTGGGCATGAAAAACTGTTTTTT.

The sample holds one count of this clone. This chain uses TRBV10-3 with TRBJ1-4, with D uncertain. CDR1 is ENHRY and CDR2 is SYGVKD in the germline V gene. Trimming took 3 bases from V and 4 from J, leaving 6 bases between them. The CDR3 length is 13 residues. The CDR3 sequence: CAISDSLNEKLFF. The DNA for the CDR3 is TGTGCCATCAGTGACAGTCTTAATGAAAAACTGTTTTTT.

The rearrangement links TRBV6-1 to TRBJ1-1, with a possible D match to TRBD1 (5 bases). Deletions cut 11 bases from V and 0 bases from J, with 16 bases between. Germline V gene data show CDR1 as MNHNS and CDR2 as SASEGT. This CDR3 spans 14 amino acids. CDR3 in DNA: TGTGCCTTATCCCGGGGCCTGATGAACACTGAAGCTTTCTTT. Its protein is CALSRGLMNTEAFF.

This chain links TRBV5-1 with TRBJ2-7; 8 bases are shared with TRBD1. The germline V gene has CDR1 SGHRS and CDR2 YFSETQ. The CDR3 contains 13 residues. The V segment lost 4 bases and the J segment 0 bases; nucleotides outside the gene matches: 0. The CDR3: CASSQGASYEQYF. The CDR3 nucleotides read TGCGCCAGCAGCCAGGGGGCCTCCTACGAGCAGTACTTC.

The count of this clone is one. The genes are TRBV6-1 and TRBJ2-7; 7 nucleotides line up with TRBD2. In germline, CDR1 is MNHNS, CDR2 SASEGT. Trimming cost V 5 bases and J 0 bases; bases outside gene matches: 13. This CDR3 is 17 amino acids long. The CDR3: CASSQDLAGGSSYEQYF. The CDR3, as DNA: TGTGCCAGCAGTCAAGACCTAGCAGGCGGGAGCTCCTACGAGCAGTACTTC.